The entry below gives a single T cell receptor beta chain sequence along with its context. This clonotype is assessed as medium-sized (0.01 to 0.1%). Which antigen it targets is not known. Base qualities were left out, and no much larger clone turns up one base away. The data stem from a study (dated by TCRdb to the mid-2010s). Regarding the research as a whole: The study investigated the origins of HIV persistence in individuals who naturally controlled HIV infection.

The trim is 4 bases for V and 4 bases for J, with a gap of 11 bases between the germline ends. The CDR3 has 15 amino acids, counting the end cysteine and phenylalanine. Kept here is only the CDR3 DNA, which spans 45 bases and is read in frame from base 1. Preparation of the library involved 5' RACE. For sequencing, an Illumina HiSeq 2000 was employed. TCRdb trimmed public reads at Q25 via fastp, called clones via MiXCR and kept in-frame beta chains. Every entry covers one CDR3 protein and lists the most common genes and DNA from its rows. For this sample the table gives 2,500 to 3,500 distinct CDR3 sequences, of which about 7% were detected only once. Of the sample, 6.5% falls within the top ten clones.

The TCR sequence derives from a female donor with HIV. The chain is made from TRBV12-3 or TRBV12-4 and TRBJ1-6; TRBD1 might be the D gene, on 5 matching bases. Sequencing was carried out using total memory T cells from blood PBMCs. The cell subset or site label corresponds to: transitional memory CD4+ T cells. CDR3 protein: CASSSPGLYNSPLHF. The nucleotide sequence is TGTGCCAGCAGTTCTCCGGGACTTTATAATTCACCCCTCCACTTT.